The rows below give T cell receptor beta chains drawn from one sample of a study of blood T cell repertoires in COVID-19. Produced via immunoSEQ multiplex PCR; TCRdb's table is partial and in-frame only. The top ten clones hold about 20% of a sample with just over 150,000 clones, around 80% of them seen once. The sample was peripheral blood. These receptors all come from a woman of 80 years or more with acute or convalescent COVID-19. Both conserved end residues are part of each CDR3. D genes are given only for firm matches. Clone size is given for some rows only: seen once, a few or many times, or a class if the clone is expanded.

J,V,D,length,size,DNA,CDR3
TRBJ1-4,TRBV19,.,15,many,TGTGCCAGTAGTCCATCCCTAGAAACCAATGAAAAACTGTTTTTT,CASSPSLETNEKLFF
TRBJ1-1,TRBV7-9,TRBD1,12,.,TGTGCCAGCAGCTTCACCGGGACAGGGGAGATCTTT,CASSFTGTGEIF
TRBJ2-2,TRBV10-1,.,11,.,TGCGCCAGTGCAGGGACCGGGGAGCTGTTTTTT,CASAGTGELFF
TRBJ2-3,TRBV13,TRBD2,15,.,TGTGCCAGCAGCTTACCGACTAGCGCCCCTGCCCCGCAGTATTTT,CASSLPTSAPAPQYF
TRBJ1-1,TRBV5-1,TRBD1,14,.,TGCGCCAGCAGCTCTTACAGGGGGAACACTGAAGCTTTCTTT,CASSSYRGNTEAFF
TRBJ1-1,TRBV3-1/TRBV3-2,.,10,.,TGTGCCAGCAGCCAAACCAGGGTTTTCTTT,CASSQTRVFF
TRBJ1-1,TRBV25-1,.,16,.,TGTGCCAGCAGTGACCGATACGGACAGCGGAACACTGAAGCTTTCTTT,CASSDRYGQRNTEAFF
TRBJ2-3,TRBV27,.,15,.,TGTGCCAGCAGTTTATATGGGGGCAACACAGATACGCAGTATTTT,CASSLYGGNTDTQYF
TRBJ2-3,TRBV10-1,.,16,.,TGCGCCAGCAGTAACCCTGGACAGAGTAGCACAGATACGCAGTATTTT,CASSNPGQSSTDTQYF
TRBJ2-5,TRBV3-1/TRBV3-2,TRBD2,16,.,TGTGCCAGCAGCCAAGGGGGAAGCGGGAAGGGAGGGACCCAGTACTTC,CASSQGGSGKGGTQYF
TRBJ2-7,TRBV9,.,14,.,TGTGCCAGCAGCGTAGGCAGGACTCCCTACGAGCAGTACTTC,CASSVGRTPYEQYF
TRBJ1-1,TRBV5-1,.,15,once,TGCGCCAGCAGCTTGGATGGCTTTATGAACACTGAAGCTTTCTTT,CASSLDGFMNTEAFF
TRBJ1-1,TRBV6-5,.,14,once,TGTGCCAGCAGTTACTCCGGGGGATCCGCTGGAGCTTTCTTT,CASSYSGGSAGAFF
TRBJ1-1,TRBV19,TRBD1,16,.,TGTGCCAGTAGTCTTGGACAGGGCAAGTCGGGCACTGAAGCTTTCTTT,CASSLGQGKSGTEAFF
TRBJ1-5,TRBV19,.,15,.,TGTGCCAGTAGTATCGGAGGCTTGCTAGGTCAGCCCCAGCATTTT,CASSIGGLLGQPQHF
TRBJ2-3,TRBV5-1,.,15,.,TGCGCCAGCAGATTGCCTAGCGCTGGCACAGATACGCAGTATTTT,CASRLPSAGTDTQYF
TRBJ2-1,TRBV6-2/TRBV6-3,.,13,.,TGTGCCAGCAGTCCAGACTTCTACAATGAGCAGTTCTTC,CASSPDFYNEQFF